Below, 25 T cell receptor beta chains from the same sample are listed, as sequenced in a study of shared clonotypes between healthy human individuals (TCRdb year 2020). Library preparation was by the immunoSEQ multiplex PCR assay. The clones in this table, taken by TCRdb from immuneACCESS, are in-frame only. Not every clone is retained; where verified, under half of the shortfall comes from an unresolved V gene, and the cause of the rest is unknown. For this sample the table gives some 1,100,000 clones, of which approximately 78% were detected only once. The ten biggest clones cover approximately 0.56% of the sample. The specimen was memory CD4+ T cells from PBMCs. The sample's cell subset or site, from its label and the paper: CD45RA-negative fraction. Every receptor here comes from a man younger than 35 in good health. Some clones in this sample may be carry-over from other donors' samples.

In DNA form, the CDR3 reads TGTGCCAGCAGCTTGGATTTCGCCAGGGAAGCTTTCTTT. Amino acids: CASSLDFAREAFF. The genes are TRBV5-6 and TRBJ1-1, with unresolved D. V shed 0 bases and J shed 8 bases, with 11 bases lying between them. The germline V gene has CDR1 SGHDT and CDR2 YYEEEE. The CDR3 is 13 amino acids.

The chain links TRBV5-1 to TRBJ1-2, with 8 bases that match TRBD1. This CDR3 has 14 residues. Germline V gives CDR1 SGHRS, CDR2 YFSETQ. Trimming at V came to 2 bases and at J to 6 bases, leaving 6 bases not matched to a gene. In DNA form, the CDR3 reads TGCGCCAGCAGCTTAATCCCACAGGGGGATGGCTACACCTTC. Translated, it gives CASSLIPQGDGYTF. Variable domain in full (rest from reference TRBV5-1 and TRBJ1-2): KAGVTQTPRYLIKTRGQQVTLSCSPISGHRSVSWYQQTPGQGLQFLFEYFSETQRNKGNFPGRFSGRQFSNSRSEMNVSTLELGDSALYLCASSLIPQGDGYTFGSGTRLTVV.

About this clone itself: This CDR3 is also generated by other DNA sequences in the sample. The V gene is TRBV29-1, the J gene TRBJ2-7, with D tentatively TRBD1 (7 bases). Per the germline V gene, CDR1 is SQVTM and CDR2 is ANQGSEA. CDR3 size: 12 residues. V was clipped by 4 bases and J by 4 bases, with 11 bases between them. The CDR3 region has the DNA TGCAGCGTTGGACAGGGAGGATACGAGCAGTACTTC. Translation: CSVGQGGYEQYF.

The chain recombines TRBV5-1 with TRBJ1-2; D is possibly TRBD1 (5 bases). The CDR3 totals 12 residues. Germline V gene lookup returns CDR1 SGHRS and CDR2 YFSETQ. V shed 4 bases and J shed 6 bases, with 10 bases lying between them. The DNA for the CDR3 is TGCGCCAGCAGCGCGGTGGGGGATGGCTACACCTTC. Protein product: CASSAVGDGYTF.

This clone was counted a single time. The chain uses TRBV25-1 and TRBJ2-7, with 8 bases aligning to TRBD1. Germline-derived CDR1 and CDR2 are MGHDK and SYGVNS. The V gene end was trimmed by 8 bases and the J gene end by 0 bases; junction bases not matched to a gene: 9. This CDR3 is built from 15 residues. The CDR3 here is CASRERTGSSYEQYF. The DNA of the CDR3 is TGTGCCAGCCGAGAAAGGACAGGGAGCTCCTACGAGCAGTACTTC.

The chain recombines TRBV11-2 with TRBJ2-7, with D possibly TRBD1 on 6 matching bases. This CDR3 has 18 amino acids. Germline V CDR1 and CDR2: SGHAT, FQNNGV. The ends were cut back, 1 base at V and 2 bases at J, with 21 bases in the middle. CDR3 region: CASSLVLIPRDKTYEQYF. CDR3 coding DNA: TGTGCCAGCAGCTTAGTATTAATCCCCCGGGACAAAACCTACGAGCAGTACTTC.

The V and J genes are TRBV21-1 and TRBJ2-7. TRBV21-1 is shown as a pseudogene. The CDR3 spans 13 residues. The CDR3 sequence: CASSKGGGPEQYF. DNA of the CDR3: TGTGCCAGCAGCAAAGGTGGGGGACCCGAGCAGTACTTC.

The V call is TRBV28, the J call TRBJ1-4, with no clear D. The CDR3 has 15 amino acids. The V end lost 5 bases, the J end lost 5 bases, and 15 bases lay between the germline ends. The germline V gene has CDR1 MDHEN and CDR2 SYDVKM. CDR3 amino acids: CASSLTSNINEKLFF. CDR3 in DNA: TGTGCCAGCAGTCTAACGTCCAACATCAATGAAAAACTGTTTTTT.

J is TRBJ2-7 and V is TRBV18; unclear D gene. Germline V CDR1 and CDR2: KGHSH, LQKENI. CDR3 length: 13 amino acids. Trimming removed 3 bases at V and 5 bases at J, with 11 bases between. The CDR3 sequence: CASSPTEGNEQYF. The CDR3 DNA reads TGTGCCAGCTCACCTACGGAAGGGAACGAGCAGTACTTC.

V usage is TRBV28 and J usage is TRBJ1-4, with D unclear. V gave up 3 bases and J gave up 7 bases, with 15 bases separating them. The CDR3 sequence is 15 residues long. Germline CDR1 reads MDHEN; CDR2 reads SYDVKM. The CDR3 nucleotides are TGTGCCAGCAGTTTGAAACCTTTCGATTTTGAAAAACTGTTTTTT. Translated: CASSLKPFDFEKLFF.

This clone was counted once. V gene TRBV10-3 combines with J gene TRBJ2-1; 9 bases are a match to TRBD2. The junction had 5 bases not matched to a gene; V was cut back by 9 bases and J by 2 bases. The CDR3 has 14 amino acids. CDR1 ENHRY and CDR2 SYGVKD come from the germline V gene. For the CDR3, the DNA is TGTGCCATAAACGGCGGGAGGGCCTACAATGAGCAGTTCTTC. It translates to CAINGGRAYNEQFF.

This clone turned up a few times. This chain connects TRBV5-8 to TRBJ2-4; 9 nucleotides agree with TRBD1. Germline loops: CDR1 SGHTS, CDR2 YDEGEE. J lost 5 bases, V lost 4 bases, and 10 bases had no gene match. This CDR3 region has 16 residues. The CDR3 sequence is CASSIPGQGTENIQYF. The DNA of the CDR3 is TGTGCCAGCAGCATACCGGGACAGGGAACGGAAAACATTCAGTACTTC.

This clone was recorded once. The chain is built from TRBV5-1 and TRBJ2-3; D possibly corresponds to TRBD2 (6 bases). Trimming pared 1 base from V and 0 bases from J, leaving 9 bases between. This CDR3 has 15 residues. The V gene's germline CDR1 is SGHRS and CDR2 YFSETQ. The CDR3, as DNA: TGCGCCAGCAGCTTGTCCGGGAGTAGCACAGATACGCAGTATTTT. Translating it yields CASSLSGSSTDTQYF.

Worth noting for this clone: With a much larger clone just one base away, this may be a read error. Other nucleotide sequences in the sample specify the same CDR3. The rearrangement links TRBV7-9 to TRBJ2-3; D call uncertain. CDR3 length equals 12 residues. With 5 bases removed from V and 6 bases from J, the gap between germline ends came to 9 bases. Germline CDR1 SEHNR, CDR2 FQNEAQ (reference sequence). The CDR3 reads CASSPGLDTQYF. DNA for the CDR3: TGTGCCAGCAGCCCCGGCCTGGATACGCAGTATTTT.

The CDR3 loop is CASSEADRIYYGYTF. The CDR3 nucleotides read TGTGCCAGCAGTGAAGCGGACAGGATTTACTATGGCTACACCTTC. The chain employs TRBV6-1 and TRBJ1-2; 7 bases are shared with TRBD1. This CDR3 spans 15 amino acids. V lost 0 bases to trimming and J lost 3 bases; unmatched junction nucleotides: 4. CDR1 and CDR2 (germline): MNHNS, SASEGT.

The V gene is TRBV4-1, the J gene TRBJ2-1; 8 nucleotides match TRBD1. The ends lost 4 bases at V and 15 bases at J; junction bases unmatched: 11. Germline lookup yields CDR1 MGHRA and CDR2 YSYEKL. The CDR3 has 13 amino acids. CDR3 amino acids: CASSLDREAVRFF. DNA for the CDR3: TGCGCCAGCAGCCTGGACAGGGAGGCAGTAAGGTTCTTC.

The genes are TRBV5-1 and TRBJ1-6; D gene uncertain. V dropped 0 bases and J dropped 8 bases, with 6 bases sitting between them. Germline CDR1 and CDR2: SGHRS and YFSETQ. This CDR3 spans 13 amino acids. In DNA form, the CDR3 reads TGCGCCAGCAGCTTGGCCCCGGATTCACCCCTCCACTTT. It yields the protein CASSLAPDSPLHF.

The genes are TRBV6-5 and TRBJ2-2; TRBD1 is a possible D gene (5 bases). The V gene's germline CDR1 is MNHEY and CDR2 SVGAGI. The V end was cut by 6 bases, the J end by 2 bases, with 10 bases between. The length of the CDR3 is 14 residues. The CDR3 spells CASSSGHNTGELFF. CDR3 sequence (DNA): TGTGCCAGCAGCTCAGGACACAACACCGGGGAGCTGTTTTTT.

The chain uses TRBV7-8 and TRBJ2-1; D uncertain. The germline gives CDR1 SGHVS, CDR2 FQNEAQ. V shed 5 bases and J shed 2 bases, with 13 bases lying between them. The CDR3 sequence is 15 residues long. CDR3 coding DNA: TGTGCCAGCAGCCCGCGATGGGGTGCCTACAATGAGCAGTTCTTC. Protein: CASSPRWGAYNEQFF.

This clone was observed a handful of times. V gene TRBV10-3 combines with J gene TRBJ2-3; D gene unclear. Germline values: CDR1 ENHRY, CDR2 SYGVKD. The V gene lost 4 bases and the J gene lost 1 base, with 9 bases spanning the gap. CDR3 length: 14 amino acids. CDR3 bases: TGTGCCATCAGTGCTTCGCGTGGCACAGATACGCAGTATTTT. Protein: CAISASRGTDTQYF.

This chain uses TRBV25-1 with TRBJ2-2, with D maybe TRBD1 (6 bases). V lost 6 bases and J 5 bases, leaving 7 bases between the germline ends. CDR1 MGHDK and CDR2 SYGVNS come from the germline V gene. This CDR3 is 12 amino acids long. CDR3 sequence (DNA): TGTGCCAGCAGCACAGGGACCGGGGAGCTGTTTTTT. Amino acid sequence: CASSTGTGELFF.

J is TRBJ2-2 and V is TRBV21-1. TRBV21-1 is marked as a pseudogene. The CDR3 totals 12 residues. CDR3 bases: TGTGCCAGCAGCAAAGCTGACGGGGAGCTGTTTTTT. Translation: CASSKADGELFF.

The J gene is TRBJ1-5, the V gene TRBV9; D is unresolved. The CDR3 contains 15 residues. The germline gives CDR1 SGDLS, CDR2 YYNGEE. The V end was cut by 0 bases, the J end by 5 bases, with 12 bases between. The CDR3 bases are TGTGCCAGCAGCGTAGGAGTGGGGAGCGATCAGCCCCAGCATTTT. Protein product: CASSVGVGSDQPQHF.

This clone has only one observation. The genes are TRBV5-1 and TRBJ1-1; no firm D call. Trimming left V 4 bases short and J 1 base short, with 11 bases between. The germline gives CDR1 SGHRS, CDR2 YFSETQ. CDR3 size: 14 residues. The DNA of the CDR3 is TGCGCCAGCAGCCACGGCCCCCCGAACACTGAAGCTTTCTTT. Translated: CASSHGPPNTEAFF.

This clone has only one observation. This sequence joins TRBV15 and TRBJ2-7; 9 nucleotides align to TRBD1. Losses at the gene ends were 5 bases for V and 3 bases for J; bases not matched to a gene: 14. The CDR3 is made up of 17 amino acids. Germline CDR1 reads LNHNV; CDR2 reads YYDKDF (reference sequence). The CDR3 DNA reads as TGTGCCACCAGCCTCCCCCCCCGACAGGGGGTGAACTACGAGCAGTACTTC. It specifies CATSLPPRQGVNYEQYF. Full variable domain (outside the CDR3, taken from reference TRBV15 and TRBJ2-7): DAMVIQNPRYQVTQFGKPVTLSCSQTLNHNVMYWYQQKSSQAPKLLFHYYDKDFNNEADTPDNFQSRRPNTSFCFLDIRSPGLGDTAMYLCATSLPPRQGVNYEQYFGPGTRLTVT.